The rows below give T cell receptor beta chains drawn from one sample of a study of shared clonotypes between healthy human individuals. Libraries were prepared by immunoSEQ multiplex PCR; TCRdb keeps only in-frame clonotypes and omits some of them. The data show about 600,000 clones, almost 97% seen once. The sequenced material came from naive CD4+ T cells sorted from blood. The source of these receptors is a woman in her 30s in good health. The CDR3 runs from the conserved cysteine through the conserved F or W. D genes are given only for firm matches. Some rows mark clone size as missing; the rest say once, few, many or name a class of expanded clone.

once	-	TRBV25-1	TRBJ2-3	TGTGCCAGCAGTTCCTGGGGTAGCACAGATACGCAGTATTTT	CASSSWGSTDTQYF
-	-	TRBV18	TRBJ1-5	TGTGCCAGCTCACCCCAGCGAGGGGATCGGCCCCAGCATTTT	CASSPQRGDRPQHF
-	-	TRBV5-6	TRBJ2-1	TGTGCCAGCCGTGAACTTGGGTGGGGAAACAATGAGCAGTTCTTC	CASRELGWGNNEQFF
-	TRBD1	TRBV15	TRBJ1-6	TGTGCCACCAGCTCCGGGACAGGGTTTTCACCCCTCCACTTT	CATSSGTGFSPLHF
-	TRBD1	TRBV18	TRBJ1-1	TGTGCCAGCTCACCGACAGGGCGTTTGAACACTGAAGCTTTCTTT	CASSPTGRLNTEAFF
-	-	TRBV6-5	TRBJ1-2	TGTGCCAGCAGTCCGTCGGGGGCGAGGGGCTACACCTTC	CASSPSGARGYTF
-	-	TRBV28	TRBJ2-5	TGTGCCAGCCGCTTGGGCAGACGGGAGACCCAGTACTTC	CASRLGRRETQYF
-	TRBD2	TRBV28	TRBJ2-7	TGTGCCAGCATGGGGAGGCTAGCGGGATCTTCCTACGAGCAGTACTTC	CASMGRLAGSSYEQYF
-	-	TRBV28	TRBJ1-1	TGTGCCAGCAGTCCATCAAAAGGGGTTGGCACTGAAGCTTTCTTT	CASSPSKGVGTEAFF
-	-	TRBV6-5	TRBJ2-1	TGTGCCAGCGCTAGAGGGAGCTCCTACAATGAGCAGTTCTTC	CASARGSSYNEQFF
-	-	TRBV18	TRBJ2-3	TGTGCCAGCTCACCACCTCAAGGGGGTTTGACAGATACGCAGTATTTT	CASSPPQGGLTDTQYF
-	TRBD2	TRBV11-2	TRBJ2-7	TGTGCCAGCAGCTTAGATCGCCTGACTAGCGAGATCGACTACGAGCAGTACTTC	CASSLDRLTSEIDYEQYF
-	-	TRBV25-1	TRBJ2-7	TGTGCCAGCAGTGAAATAGCGTTCCACGAGCAGTACTTC	CASSEIAFHEQYF
once	-	TRBV11-2	TRBJ2-7	TGTGCCAGCAGCTTAGATCCTCAGCAGGGTTATAACGAGCAGTACTTC	CASSLDPQQGYNEQYF
-	TRBD2	TRBV7-2	TRBJ2-7	TGTGCCAGCAGCTCAATCCCGACTAGCGGGAGCAACGAGCAGTACTTC	CASSSIPTSGSNEQYF
-	-	TRBV5-1	TRBJ2-5	TGCGCCAGCAGGGGGGGTTGGGAGACCCAGTACTTC	CASRGGWETQYF
-	TRBD1	TRBV5-1	TRBJ1-4	TGCGCCAGCAGCTCCGGGACAGGGGATGAAAAACTGTTTTTT	CASSSGTGDEKLFF
-	TRBD1	TRBV15	TRBJ1-1	TGTGCCGCCCGGGGACAGGGGGCAATAGGGACTGAAGCTTTCTTT	CAARGQGAIGTEAFF
-	TRBD2	TRBV11-3	TRBJ2-7	TGTGCCAGCAGCTTCGCGACTAGCGGGAGCTACGAGCAGTACTTC	CASSFATSGSYEQYF
-	-	TRBV28	TRBJ1-4	TGTGCCAGCAGTTTTCCTTCGGCTAATGAAAAACTGTTTTTT	CASSFPSANEKLFF
-	TRBD2	TRBV11-2	TRBJ2-5	TGTGCCAGCAGCTTAGTTGGGGGGGGTCAAGAGACCCAGTACTTC	CASSLVGGGQETQYF
-	-	TRBV7-9	TRBJ1-4	TGTGCCAGCAGCCCGGAGGGATATGAAAAACTGTTTTTT	CASSPEGYEKLFF
-	-	TRBV20-1	TRBJ2-1	TGCAGTGTAGGTCTAGGCAATGAGCAGTTCTTC	CSVGLGNEQFF
-	-	TRBV2	TRBJ1-1	TGTGCCAGCAGTGAAGCCCCCACAGCCCTTTACACTGAAGCTTTCTTT	CASSEAPTALYTEAFF
-	TRBD2	TRBV2	TRBJ2-2	TGTGCCAGCAGTCGCTTTAGCGGGGCGAACACCGGGGAGCTGTTTTTT	CASSRFSGANTGELFF
-	TRBD2	TRBV7-9	TRBJ2-1	TGTGCCAGCAGCTCCATCACGGGAGGGCCGATCTCGGAGCAGTTCTTC	CASSSITGGPISEQFF
-	-	TRBV5-5	TRBJ2-1	TGTGCCAGCAGCTTGTGGGGACTCAGCTCCTACAATGAGCAGTTCTTC	CASSLWGLSSYNEQFF
-	TRBD2	TRBV7-6	TRBJ2-7	TGTGCCAGCAGCTTACGGGCCCGGGGGCTAGCGGGAACGGGCGAGCAGTACTTC	CASSLRARGLAGTGEQYF
-	-	TRBV5-4	TRBJ1-6	TGTGCCAGCAGCTTGGCGTCAGCTAATTCACCCCTCCACTTT	CASSLASANSPLHF
-	-	TRBV19	TRBJ2-6	TGTGCCAGTAGCCCCGCTATCTCTGGGGCCAACGTCCTGACTTTC	CASSPAISGANVLTF
-	-	TRBV29-1	TRBJ2-1	TGCAGCGTTGTTGGGGTTAGGCTCGGATACAATGAGCAGTTCTTC	CSVVGVRLGYNEQFF
-	TRBD2	TRBV28	TRBJ2-1	TGTGCCAGCAGCTACGGACTAGCGGGGGGCAATGAGCAGTTCTTC	CASSYGLAGGNEQFF
-	-	TRBV29-1	TRBJ1-4	TGCAGCGTTGAGGGGATGGCTAATGAAAAACTGTTTTTT	CSVEGMANEKLFF
-	-	TRBV28	TRBJ1-4	TGTGCCAGCAGTCTTAGACAGGTTGCAACTAATGAAAAACTGTTTTTT	CASSLRQVATNEKLFF
-	TRBD1	TRBV19	TRBJ2-1	TGTGCCAGTAGTACTACAGGGGATCCAAATGAGCAGTTCTTC	CASSTTGDPNEQFF
-	TRBD2	TRBV5-1	TRBJ2-5	TGCGCCAGCAGCAAAGAAATAGCGGGAAGGCGCCAAGAGACCCAGTACTTC	CASSKEIAGRRQETQYF
-	-	TRBV5-1	TRBJ2-2	TGCGCCAGCAGCTTGGACGGGACCTCGAACACCGGGGAGCTGTTTTTT	CASSLDGTSNTGELFF
once	-	TRBV15	TRBJ2-1	TGTGCCACCAGTTATACGGGAGTGGGGAATGAGCAGTTCTTC	CATSYTGVGNEQFF
-	-	TRBV5-1	TRBJ2-1	TGCGCCAGCAGCTTTGGCCAGGGCTACAATGAGCAGTTCTTC	CASSFGQGYNEQFF
-	TRBD1	TRBV7-9	TRBJ2-3	TGTGCCAGCAGCTCGGGACAGGGGGGAGATACGCAGTATTTT	CASSSGQGGDTQYF
-	-	TRBV28	TRBJ2-7	TGTGCCAGCAGTTTATCCGCCCTCTACGAGCAGTACTTC	CASSLSALYEQYF
-	-	TRBV2	TRBJ2-5	TGTGCCAGTCGGATGGGGGCGCAGGAGACCCAGTACTTC	CASRMGAQETQYF
-	TRBD2	TRBV4-2	TRBJ2-5	TGTGCCAGCAGCCAAGATGGAGCGGGAGGAGAGACCCAGTACTTC	CASSQDGAGGETQYF
-	TRBD1	TRBV27	TRBJ1-4	TGTGCCAGCAGTTTACGTCGGGACAGTGAAAAACTGTTTTTT	CASSLRRDSEKLFF
-	TRBD1	TRBV5-1	TRBJ2-2	TGCGCCAGCAAACCACAGGGGCCAAACACCGGGGAGCTGTTTTTT	CASKPQGPNTGELFF
-	-	TRBV5-1	TRBJ2-3	TGCGCCAGCAGCGGCCCCTTTACAGATACGCAGTATTTT	CASSGPFTDTQYF
-	-	TRBV7-2	TRBJ2-3	TGTGCCAGCAGCTTAGACAGGTCCACAGATACGCAGTATTTT	CASSLDRSTDTQYF
-	TRBD2	TRBV5-1	TRBJ2-4	TGCGCCAGCTCCCTCGGGGGGGCTGGGGACATTCAGTACTTC	CASSLGGAGDIQYF
-	TRBD1	TRBV27	TRBJ1-4	TGTGCCAGCAGTTTGTCACAGGGGAAAGAAAAACTGTTTTTT	CASSLSQGKEKLFF
-	-	TRBV11-1	TRBJ2-1	TGTGCCAGCAGCCGGAGGGCCGGGGAGCAGTTCTTC	CASSRRAGEQFF
-	-	TRBV4-1	TRBJ2-3	TGCGCCAGCAGCCCTTCTAAATTTGGGGCCACAGATACGCAGTATTTT	CASSPSKFGATDTQYF
once	-	TRBV18	TRBJ2-1	TGTGCCAGCTCATCACAGGGTACCCATGAGCAGTTCTTC	CASSSQGTHEQFF
-	TRBD1	TRBV5-1	TRBJ2-1	TGCGCCAGCAGCGCCACCTCAACCGGGACAGGGAGGCATGAGCAGTTCTTC	CASSATSTGTGRHEQFF
once	-	TRBV5-6	TRBJ2-5	TGTGCCAGCAGCTTGAGACAGATAGAGACCCAGTACTTC	CASSLRQIETQYF
-	TRBD2	TRBV5-1	TRBJ2-1	TGCGCCAGCAGCTCGAGACTAGCGGGAGAGTACAATGAGCAGTTCTTC	CASSSRLAGEYNEQFF
-	TRBD2	TRBV19	TRBJ2-4	TGTGCCAGTAGTATTGAGGCTAGCGGGAGGGTTGGTAGGGCCAAAAACATTCAGTACTTC	CASSIEASGRVGRAKNIQYF
-	-	TRBV27	TRBJ2-5	TGTGCCAGCAGTTTTCAGGCCCAAGAGACCCAGTACTTC	CASSFQAQETQYF